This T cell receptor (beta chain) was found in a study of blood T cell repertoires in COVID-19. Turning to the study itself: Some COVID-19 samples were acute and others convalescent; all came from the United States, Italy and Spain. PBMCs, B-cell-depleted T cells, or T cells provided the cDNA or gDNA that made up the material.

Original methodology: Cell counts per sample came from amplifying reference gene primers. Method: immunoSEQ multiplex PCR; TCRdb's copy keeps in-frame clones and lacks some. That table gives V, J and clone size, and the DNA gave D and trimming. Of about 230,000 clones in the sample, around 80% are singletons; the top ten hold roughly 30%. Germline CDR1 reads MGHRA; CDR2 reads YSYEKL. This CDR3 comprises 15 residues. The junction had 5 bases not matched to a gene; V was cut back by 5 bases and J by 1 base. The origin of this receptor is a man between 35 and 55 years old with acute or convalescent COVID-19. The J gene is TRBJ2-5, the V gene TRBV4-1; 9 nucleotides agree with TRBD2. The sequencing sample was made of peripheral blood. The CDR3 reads CASSGGSGGQETQYF. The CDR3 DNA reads TGCGCCAGCAGCGGTGGTAGCGGGGGCCAAGAGACCCAGTACTTC.